Below are 6 T cell receptor beta chains sequenced from a single sample in a study of blood T cell repertoires in COVID-19. Clones were read by immunoSEQ multiplex PCR, and TCRdb kept only the in-frame ones, dropping some. Found here are fewer than 250,000 clones, approximately 91% of them singletons; the top ten hold just over 0.7%. Specimen: peripheral blood. The receptor set was obtained from a man aged 35-49 years with acute or convalescent COVID-19.

V and J are TRBV30 and TRBJ1-2; the match to TRBD1 covers 7 bases. The germline V gene encodes CDR1 GTSNPN and CDR2 SVGIG (reference sequence). This CDR3 region has 14 residues. Trimming at V came to 8 bases and at J to 4 bases, leaving 13 bases not matched to a gene. CDR3 nucleotides: TGTGCCACTACGGGGCAGGGGGTTGTCTATGGCTACACCTTC. Translation gives CATTGQGVVYGYTF.

V usage is TRBV19 and J usage is TRBJ2-5; D is perhaps TRBD1 (5 bases). Trimming stripped 6 bases from V and 5 bases from J, with 10 bases between. In germline, CDR1 is LNHDA, CDR2 SQIVND (reference sequence). CDR3 size: 12 residues. The CDR3 nucleotides are TGTGCCAGTAGCCAGGGTCGGGAGACCCAGTACTTC. Residues: CASSQGRETQYF.

CDR3 protein: CASRERGGTYEQYF. CDR3 in DNA: TGTGCCAGTAGGGAGCGGGGGGGGACCTACGAGCAGTACTTC. The chain has TRBV19 and TRBJ2-7; 10 bases line up with TRBD2. Looked up from germline, CDR1 is LNHDA and CDR2 is SQIVND (reference sequence). The CDR3 covers 14 residues. The J segment lost 2 bases and the V segment lost 6 bases, leaving 4 bases of the junction unmatched. The full variable domain, in which reference TRBV19 and TRBJ2-7 provide the parts outside the CDR3, is DGGITQSPKYLFRKEGQNVTLSCEQNLNHDAMYWYRQDPGQGLRLIYYSQIVNDFQKGDIAEGYSVSREKKESFPLTVTSAQKNPTAFYLCASRERGGTYEQYFGPGTRLTVT.

V usage is TRBV27 and J usage is TRBJ1-2; TRBD1 aligns across 7 bases. V lost 3 bases and J lost 10; bases outside the gene matches: 8. The CDR3 is 13 amino acids. Germline assignment: CDR1 MNHEY and CDR2 SMNVEV (reference sequence). The CDR3 region is CASSLGQTLHYTF. CDR3 bases: TGTGCCAGCAGTTTGGGACAGACGCTACACTACACCTTC.

The V and J genes are TRBV6-5 and TRBJ1-1; tentative D call: TRBD1 (5 bases). V was trimmed by 7 bases and J by 3 bases, leaving 15 bases between them. Germline values: CDR1 MNHEY, CDR2 SVGAGI. The CDR3 spans 14 residues. CDR3 amino acids: CASTKEGWDTEAFF. The CDR3 DNA reads TGTGCCAGCACCAAGGAGGGGTGGGACACTGAAGCTTTCTTT.

V and J are TRBV7-3 and TRBJ1-1; D remains unclear. Trimming pared 0 bases from V and 7 bases from J, leaving 15 bases between. Germline CDR1 and CDR2: SGHTA and FQGTGA. CDR3 length equals 15 residues. The CDR3 DNA sequence: TGTGCCAGCAGCTTAACCCCAAACAGCCGCAGTGAAGCTTTCTTT. Protein sequence: CASSLTPNSRSEAFF.